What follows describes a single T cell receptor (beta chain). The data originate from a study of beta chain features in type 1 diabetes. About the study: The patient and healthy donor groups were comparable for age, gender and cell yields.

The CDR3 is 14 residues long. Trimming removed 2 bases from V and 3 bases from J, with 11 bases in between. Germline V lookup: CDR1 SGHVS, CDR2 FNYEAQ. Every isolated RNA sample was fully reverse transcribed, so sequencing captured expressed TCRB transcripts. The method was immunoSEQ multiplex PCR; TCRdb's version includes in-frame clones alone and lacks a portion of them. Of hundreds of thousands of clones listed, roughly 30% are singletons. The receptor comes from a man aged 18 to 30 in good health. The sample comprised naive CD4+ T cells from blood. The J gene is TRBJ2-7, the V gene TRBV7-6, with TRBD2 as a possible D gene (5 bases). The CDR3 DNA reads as TGTGCCAGCAGCTTATCCTCTAGCTTCTACGAGCAGTACTTC. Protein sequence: CASSLSSSFYEQYF.